Reported below is one T cell receptor (beta chain). This clonotype was counted a few times. Its target antigen remains unknown. It has no much larger one-base neighbor in the sample; base qualities were not kept. TCR repertoires of sorted CD4+ and CD8+ blood T cells from severe aplastic anemia patients and healthy subjects were deep-sequenced in the study. Ficoll-Paque density gradient centrifugation was used to isolate peripheral blood mononuclear cells. CD4+ and CD8+ T cells were sorted by FACS or magnetic beads before DNA extraction. The data were taken from a study of CD8+CD57+ T cells in acquired aplastic anemia (dated by TCRdb to 2017 to 2018). General notes on the study: DNA extracted from sorted CD4+ and CD8+ cells had a mean of approximately 3.5 ug, with a range of roughly 0.17 to 30 ug. Mean read counts for healthy donor samples were about 10 million for CD4+ cells and around 11 million for CD8+ cells.

CDR1 and CDR2 were assigned from the germline V gene as SGHAT and FQNNGV. The CDR3 sequence holds 19 residues, the cysteine and phenylalanine included. The kept DNA is CDR3 alone, 57 bases in frame from the first base. The germline V end is reduced by 5 bases and the J end by 0 bases; junction bases left unmatched: 11. TCR beta VDJ combination and CDR3 sequence profiling used genomic DNA as the template. An Illumina HiSeq 2000 was used for TCR repertoire sequencing. As for how the authors treated the data: Repertoires were assessed using TRBV/TRBJ rearrangement plots, CDR3 size and DJ length profiles, and Simpson's diversity index. The immunodominant clone was defined as the most abundant DNA sequence in deep sequencing data. CDR3 amino acid sequences were checked for sharing between subjects and were compared against published repertoires and the VDJdb database. Clones were called with MiXCR by TCRdb after fastp trimmed the public reads at Q25, and only in-frame beta chains were retained. Each entry merges the rows of one CDR3 protein and shows their most common DNA and genes. The authors' filters were not applied to this entry. The sample table contains 110,000 or so distinct CDR3 sequences; only one count was recorded for around 50% of them. Roughly 34% of the sample lies in the top ten.

The investigation overall reported the following: No significant difference in CD8+ Simpson's diversity was found between patients and healthy controls (P=0.060). Around 28 CD8+ CDR3 sequences were found to be shared between patients and controls, but these sequences appeared to be highly expressed in patients and within the immunodominant clones of the patients.

Here the chain combines TRBV11-2 and TRBJ2-6; a stretch of 9 junction bases matches TRBD1. The specimen was sorted CD4+, CD8+, or CD8+CD57+ T cells (not recorded which) from PBMCs. The source of this sequence is a human donor in good health, serving as a control. The CDR3: CASSPRRTGVSSGANVLTF. The DNA is as follows: TGTGCCAGCAGCCCCCGCAGGACAGGGGTGAGCTCTGGGGCCAACGTCCTGACTTTC.